A single sample is the source of the 26 T cell receptor beta chains below, sequenced in a study of cytomegalovirus exposure and HLA in healthy donors. PCR used 60 Vbeta primers and 13 Jbeta primers. Sequenced by immunoSEQ multiplex PCR; TCRdb stores in-frame clones only, minus some. The repertoire holds under 300,000 clones, with roughly four fifths as singletons. Specimen: PBMCs. The receptors were sampled from a woman aged 60-70 years in good health and CMV-seropositive.

The V gene is TRBV18, the J gene TRBJ1-1, with D tentatively TRBD1 (6 bases). The ends were cut back, 3 bases at V and 0 bases at J, with 23 bases in the middle. This CDR3 spans 19 amino acids. CDR1 is KGHSH, CDR2 LQKENI, per germline. The CDR3 DNA sequence: TGTGCCAGCTCACCGCGAATGGTATTATCAGGGGATATGAACACTGAAGCTTTCTTT. Translated: CASSPRMVLSGDMNTEAFF.

This clone was recorded a few times. This chain uses TRBV30 with TRBJ1-5, with D possibly TRBD1 on 5 matching bases. Germline V gives CDR1 GTSNPN, CDR2 SVGIG (reference sequence). Trimming left V 5 bases short and J 3 bases short, with 11 bases between. The CDR3 has 13 residues. This CDR3 reads CAWQGGFNQPQHF. Written as DNA, the CDR3 is TGTGCCTGGCAGGGAGGTTTCAATCAGCCCCAGCATTTT.

This clone was found a few times. This CDR3 reads CASRKGQGISYEQYF. CDR3 coding DNA: TGTGCCAGCAGGAAGGGACAGGGGATTTCCTACGAGCAGTACTTC. The genes are TRBV6-5 and TRBJ2-7; TRBD1 matches 10 bases. The CDR3 is 15 amino acids. Germline-derived CDR1 and CDR2 are MNHEY and SVGAGI. V gave up 6 bases and J gave up 1 base; unmatched junction bases: 6.

Remarks on this clone: This sample includes further DNA sequences coding for the same CDR3. The rearrangement joins TRBV13 to TRBJ1-1; no clear D gene. This CDR3 is 14 amino acids long. Trimming stripped 1 base from V and 1 base from J, with 7 bases between. CDR1 PRHDT and CDR2 FYEKMQ come from the germline V gene (reference sequence). As DNA, the CDR3 is TGTGCCAGCAGCTTAGCAGGAGGGAACACTGAAGCTTTCTTT. Translated, it gives CASSLAGGNTEAFF.

This clone appeared a few times. The CDR3 DNA reads as TGTGCCAGTAGCACTATAACGCCCCGGGACAGGGCCTTGGGGGCCAACGTCCTGACTTTC. Protein product: CASSTITPRDRALGANVLTF. The V and J genes are TRBV19 and TRBJ2-6, with TRBD1 matching over 9 bases. Germline V gives CDR1 LNHDA, CDR2 SQIVND (reference sequence). This CDR3 spans 20 amino acids. Germline trimming cut 6 bases from V and 4 bases from J; bases unmatched to any gene: 19.

In this sample, this clone turned up once. The chain uses TRBV28 and TRBJ2-7, with TRBD2 identical over 11 bases. Germline CDR1 is MDHEN and CDR2 is SYDVKM. The CDR3 has 16 residues. With 3 bases clipped from V and 2 bases from J, the junction kept 6 bases outside the gene matches. The DNA for the CDR3 is TGTGCCAGCAGTTTCTACCCGGGACTAGCGGCCTACGAGCAGTACTTC. This gives the protein CASSFYPGLAAYEQYF. Complete variable domain (other parts from reference TRBV28 and TRBJ2-7): DVKVTQSSRYLVKRTGEKVFLECVQDMDHENMFWYRQDPGLGLRLIYFSYDVKMKEKGDIPEGYSVSREKKERFSLILESASTNQTSMYLCASSFYPGLAAYEQYFGPGTRLTVT.

The genes are TRBV19 and TRBJ2-1, with 8 bases that match TRBD1. Germline CDR1 is LNHDA and CDR2 is SQIVND (reference sequence). J was trimmed by 9 bases and V by 3 bases; bases with no gene match: 13. The CDR3 consists of 16 residues. In DNA form, the CDR3 reads TGTGCCAGTAGTATCGGATCTGGACAGGGCCAGGGTGAGCAGTTCTTC. Translated, it gives CASSIGSGQGQGEQFF. Looking up the rest from reference TRBV19 and TRBJ2-1 gives the full variable domain: DGGITQSPKYLFRKEGQNVTLSCEQNLNHDAMYWYRQDPGQGLRLIYYSQIVNDFQKGDIAEGYSVSREKKESFPLTVTSAQKNPTAFYLCASSIGSGQGQGEQFFGPGTRLTVL.

This clone has just a few counts. J is TRBJ2-5 and V is TRBV5-4, with 7 bases identical to TRBD1. This CDR3 region has 14 residues. Germline-derived CDR1 and CDR2 are SGHNT and YYREEE (reference sequence). The ends lost 0 bases at V and 5 bases at J; junction bases unmatched: 4. The CDR3 sequence is CASSLGQGGETQYF. CDR3 DNA: TGTGCCAGCAGCTTGGGACAGGGCGGTGAGACCCAGTACTTC.

This clone appeared once. This sequence joins TRBV5-1 and TRBJ2-7, with D perhaps matching TRBD2 (5 bases). Per the germline V gene, CDR1 is SGHRS and CDR2 is YFSETQ. Between the trimmed V and J ends, which lost 1 base and 3 bases, there was a span of 11 bases. There are 14 residues in the CDR3. CDR3: CASSLPSTNYEQYF. The DNA for the CDR3 is TGCGCCAGCAGCTTGCCTAGCACCAACTACGAGCAGTACTTC.

This sequence joins TRBV15 and TRBJ1-1, with unresolved D. Deletions cut 1 base from V and 7 bases from J, with 10 bases between. CDR3 size: 13 residues. Germline V gene data show CDR1 as LNHNV and CDR2 as YYDKDF (reference sequence). The CDR3 DNA reads as TGTGCCACCAGCAGAGTTTCCTCGGTTGAAGCTTTCTTT. Residues: CATSRVSSVEAFF. The complete variable domain, with remaining parts taken from reference TRBV15 and TRBJ1-1, reads DAMVIQNPRYQVTQFGKPVTLSCSQTLNHNVMYWYQQKSSQAPKLLFHYYDKDFNNEADTPDNFQSRRPNTSFCFLDIRSPGLGDTAMYLCATSRVSSVEAFFGQGTRLTVV.

A word on this clone: At one of its ends the junction is not consistent with the germline gene, which may arise from a read error. The V call is TRBV7-9, the J call TRBJ2-7; the match to TRBD1 covers 7 bases. The CDR3 is made up of 16 amino acids. The germline gives CDR1 SEHNR, CDR2 FQNEAQ (reference sequence). CDR3 bases: TGTTCCAGCAGCTTAGAGGCGTCCGGGACAGCCTACGAGCAGTACTTC. It codes for CSSSLEASGTAYEQYF.

The chain links TRBV7-9 to TRBJ1-1; the D is unclear. CDR1 is SEHNR, CDR2 FQNEAQ, per germline (reference sequence). The CDR3 spans 14 residues. V was trimmed by 5 bases and J by 0 bases, leaving 10 bases between them. The CDR3 DNA follows: TGTGCCAGCAGCGTCACCCGGGTGAACACTGAAGCTTTCTTT. This translates into CASSVTRVNTEAFF.

This clone was detected only a few times. The chain joins TRBV4-1 to TRBJ1-1; 9 nucleotides line up with TRBD1. This CDR3 spans 14 amino acids. V gave up 6 bases and J gave up 8 bases; unmatched junction bases: 10. The germline CDR1 and CDR2 sequences are MGHRA and YSYEKL. CDR3 nucleotide sequence: TGCGCCAGCAGAACGACAGGGGGGGGACCCGAAGCTTTCTTT. It yields the protein CASRTTGGGPEAFF.

The chain has TRBV4-1 and TRBJ1-2; possible D gene TRBD1, 5 bases. The CDR3 totals 15 residues. Germline lookup yields CDR1 MGHRA and CDR2 YSYEKL. The germline V and J ends were trimmed by 0 bases and 5 bases, with 13 bases remaining between them. CDR3: CASSQDLTEVYGYTF. The CDR3 DNA sequence: TGCGCCAGCAGCCAAGATTTGACAGAAGTGTATGGCTACACCTTC.

The chain employs TRBV12-5 and TRBJ2-2; no clear D gene. The V end lost 5 bases, the J end lost 0 bases, and 16 bases lay between the germline ends. CDR1 is LGHNT and CDR2 is FRNRAP in the germline V gene. The CDR3 has 17 residues. The CDR3 DNA follows: TGTGCTAGTGGTCCCAATTACATAGACACGAACACCGGGGAGCTGTTTTTT. Translating gives CASGPNYIDTNTGELFF. Using reference TRBV12-5 and TRBJ2-2 for the parts outside the CDR3, the full variable domain is DARVTQTPRHKVTEMGQEVTMRCQPILGHNTVFWYRQTMMQGLELLAYFRNRAPLDDSGMPKDRFSAEMPDATLATLKIQPSEPRDSAVYFCASGPNYIDTNTGELFFGEGSRLTVL.

The chain has TRBV5-4 and TRBJ2-2; a possible D gene is TRBD2 (6 bases). CDR3 length: 14 residues. CDR1 is SGHNT and CDR2 is YYREEE in the germline V gene (reference sequence). V lost 1 base to trimming and J lost 7 bases, with 11 bases between them. CDR3 region: CASSLTGEGGELFF. For the CDR3, the DNA is TGTGCCAGCAGCTTGACGGGAGAGGGCGGGGAGCTGTTTTTT.

The chain recombines TRBV7-9 with TRBJ1-1; no firm D call. V dropped 5 bases and J dropped 0 bases, with 10 bases sitting between them. The CDR3 contains 14 residues. Germline loops: CDR1 SEHNR, CDR2 FQNEAQ (reference sequence). The CDR3 loop reads CASSQLGMNTEAFF. The CDR3 bases are TGTGCCAGCAGCCAACTAGGAATGAACACTGAAGCTTTCTTT. Drawing the rest from reference TRBV7-9 and TRBJ1-1, the complete variable domain is DTGVSQNPRHKITKRGQNVTFRCDPISEHNRLYWYRQTLGQGPEFLTYFQNEAQLEKSRLLSDRFSAERPKGSFSTLEIQRTEQGDSAMYLCASSQLGMNTEAFFGQGTRLTVV.

The chain employs TRBV21-1 and TRBJ2-7; TRBD2 was called by the table and not checked on the DNA. TRBV21-1 is listed as a pseudogene. The CDR3 covers 17 residues. The CDR3 is CASSNRLAGNNSYEQYF. In DNA, the CDR3 is TGTGCCAGCAGCAACCGTCTAGCGGGAAATAACTCCTACGAGCAGTACTTC.

This clone was counted only a few times. This chain uses TRBV6-5 with TRBJ1-5; 9 bases match TRBD1. The V gene end was trimmed by 6 bases and the J gene end by 0 bases; junction bases not matched to a gene: 0. CDR3 length: 14 amino acids. Germline assignment: CDR1 MNHEY and CDR2 SVGAGI. CDR3 residues: CASRGQGSNQPQHF. CDR3 nucleotides: TGTGCCAGCAGGGGACAGGGTAGCAATCAGCCCCAGCATTTT.

The chain combines TRBV5-4 with TRBJ2-5; 11 nucleotides match TRBD2. V gave up 6 bases and J gave up 2 bases; unmatched junction bases: 9. This CDR3 has 16 amino acids. Germline lookup yields CDR1 SGHNT and CDR2 YYREEE (reference sequence). This chain's CDR3 is CASNFGLAGSQETQYF. The CDR3 coding sequence is TGTGCCAGCAATTTCGGACTAGCGGGTTCACAAGAGACCCAGTACTTC.

The J gene is TRBJ1-4, the V gene TRBV11-2; 7 bases map to TRBD1. The CDR3 runs 14 residues. Germline V gene sequence: CDR1 SGHAT, CDR2 FQNNGV. Unmatched junction bases numbered 3, after V lost 1 base and J lost 7 bases. The CDR3 DNA sequence: TGTGCCAGCAGCTTAGGAGGGGGCGGTGAAAAACTGTTTTTT. It translates to CASSLGGGGEKLFF.

V gene TRBV6-5 combines with J gene TRBJ2-7; 15 positions match TRBD2. The CDR3 is 15 amino acids. The V gene's germline CDR1 is MNHEY and CDR2 SVGAGI. J was trimmed by 4 bases and V by 7 bases; bases with no gene match: 5. The CDR3 region is CASTPGLAGGYEQYF. The CDR3 bases are TGTGCCAGCACCCCTGGACTAGCGGGAGGGTACGAGCAGTACTTC.

There are a few counts of this clone. This rearrangement joins TRBV5-1 to TRBJ1-1; D is unresolved. The CDR3 totals 17 residues. V was clipped by 4 bases and J by 3 bases, with 22 bases between them. Germline CDR1 SGHRS, CDR2 YFSETQ. DNA of the CDR3: TGCGCCAGCAGCGTCATTCCGGCGGTGGCGCGGGACACTGAAGCTTTCTTT. Protein: CASSVIPAVARDTEAFF.

J is TRBJ1-2 and V is TRBV5-6, with 9 bases lining up with TRBD1. CDR1 is SGHDT, CDR2 YYEEEE, per germline. This CDR3 region has 14 residues. V dropped 0 bases and J dropped 6; count of bases not matched to a gene: 3. CDR3 sequence (DNA): TGTGCCAGCAGCTTGGACAGGGGGCCAAATGGCTACACCTTC. Its translation: CASSLDRGPNGYTF.

The J gene is TRBJ2-1, the V gene TRBV5-4, with 11 positions matching TRBD2. The CDR3 contains 15 residues. Germline CDR1 and CDR2: SGHNT and YYREEE (reference sequence). J lost 7 bases, V lost 1 base, and 4 bases had no gene match. This CDR3 reads CASSLSLAGVNEQFF. CDR3 sequence (DNA): TGTGCCAGCAGCTTGTCACTAGCGGGAGTAAATGAGCAGTTCTTC.

The sample holds a few counts of this clone. The rearrangement links TRBV28 to TRBJ2-1; the match to TRBD2 covers 10 bases. CDR1 is MDHEN and CDR2 is SYDVKM in the germline V gene. CDR3 length: 15 residues. V dropped 6 bases and J dropped 4; count of bases not matched to a gene: 6. The chain's CDR3 is CASRATSGAYNEQFF. DNA of the CDR3: TGTGCCAGCAGGGCCACTAGCGGGGCTTACAATGAGCAGTTCTTC.